A selection of T cell receptor beta chains follows, all from one sample in a study of beta chain features in type 1 diabetes. TCRdb's table, derived via immunoSEQ multiplex PCR, lists solely in-frame clones and lacks some. The sample holds 15,000 to 18,000 clones, about three quarters seen once. The sequencing sample was made of Tregs from blood. These receptors originate from a young man with type 1 diabetes. The CDR3 runs from the conserved cysteine through the conserved F or W. Each record gives: CDR3 protein, CDR3 DNA, clone size, J gene, D gene, V gene. The D gene is left open where the match is weak. Size values are once, few and many counts, or a class for expanded clones, and some rows have none.

CAWRAGTSGSIPGELFF | TGTGCCTGGAGAGCCGGGACTAGCGGGAGTATCCCCGGGGAGCTGTTTTTT | few | TRBJ2-2 | TRBD2 | TRBV30
CASSQDFALAGVSGDEQFF | TGTGCCAGCAGCCAAGATTTTGCTCTAGCGGGAGTAAGCGGGGATGAGCAGTTCTTC | . | TRBJ2-1 | TRBD2 | TRBV4-2
CASSLRQLDSYEQYF | TGTGCCAGCAGCCTCCGACAGCTAGACTCCTACGAGCAGTACTTC | . | TRBJ2-7 | . | TRBV13
CASSSSRDREETQYF | TGTGCCAGTAGTTCAAGCCGGGACAGGGAAGAGACCCAGTACTTC | . | TRBJ2-5 | TRBD1 | TRBV19
CASSQTDSNQPQHF | TGTGCCAGCTCGCAAACAGATAGCAATCAGCCCCAGCATTTT | . | TRBJ1-5 | . | TRBV18
CASRPTVGGQFF | TGCGCCAGCCGTCCCACCGTGGGGGGGCAGTTCTTC | . | TRBJ2-1 | . | TRBV5-1
CASSLDTSSGANVLTF | TGTGCCAGCAGCTTAGACACTAGCTCTGGGGCCAACGTCCTGACTTTC | . | TRBJ2-6 | . | TRBV7-9
CASSGRTYEQYF | TGTGCCAGCAGCGGGAGGACCTACGAGCAGTACTTC | few | TRBJ2-7 | TRBD2 | TRBV6-6
CASSYTVAGPKETQYF | TGTGCCAGCAGTTACACCGTAGCGGGACCCAAAGAGACCCAGTACTTC | . | TRBJ2-5 | TRBD2 | TRBV6-5
CASGQFFNEQYF | TGTGCCAGCGGACAGTTTTTCAACGAGCAGTACTTC | . | TRBJ2-7 | . | TRBV6-6
CASSPREGDGYTF | TGTGCCAGCAGCCCGCGGGAGGGGGATGGCTACACCTTC | . | TRBJ1-2 | . | TRBV4-2
CASSSLGLAGTDTQYF | TGTGCCAGCAGCTCCTTGGGACTAGCGGGCACAGATACGCAGTATTTT | . | TRBJ2-3 | TRBD2 | TRBV13
CASNPRRGQGGGGYTF | TGCGCCAGCAACCCAAGGCGTGGCCAGGGCGGTGGGGGCTACACCTTC | . | TRBJ1-2 | . | TRBV23-1
CATSVDRVPATNEKLFF | TGTGCCACCAGCGTCGACAGGGTCCCCGCAACTAATGAAAAACTGTTTTTT | few | TRBJ1-4 | TRBD1 | TRBV15
CAWTTGGSEAFF | TGTGCCTGGACTACAGGGGGCTCTGAAGCTTTCTTT | . | TRBJ1-1 | TRBD1 | TRBV30
CASSSRRDGYTF | TGTGCCAGCAGTTCCCGACGGGATGGCTACACCTTC | few | TRBJ1-2 | . | TRBV27
CASSLVGEKGQPQHF | TGCGCCAGCAGCTTGGTCGGGGAAAAGGGTCAGCCCCAGCATTTT | . | TRBJ1-5 | . | TRBV5-1
CASSETGADTQYF | TGTGCCAGCAGTGAAACGGGGGCAGATACGCAGTATTTT | few | TRBJ2-3 | . | TRBV6-1
CASSVSGTGEGEQFF | TGTGCCAGCAGCGTCTCCGGGACAGGGGAAGGTGAGCAGTTCTTC | . | TRBJ2-1 | TRBD1 | TRBV9
CASSLRQGATDTQYF | TGTGCCAGCAGCTTAAGACAGGGAGCTACAGATACGCAGTATTTT | . | TRBJ2-3 | TRBD1 | TRBV7-9